This T cell receptor (beta chain) derives from a study of PD-L1 blockade in urothelial cancer. The germline CDR1 and CDR2 sequences are SGHAT and FQDESV (reference sequence). The CDR3 is made up of 14 amino acids. Trimming took 6 bases from V and 4 from J, leaving 15 bases between them. Only in-frame clones appear in the TCRdb table, and some are missing; sequencing was by immunoSEQ multiplex PCR. The sample shows just under 40,000 clones, more than 85% of them seen only once. The sequence came from a man aged 55 to 70 with urothelial cancer. The chain employs TRBV11-1 and TRBJ1-1, with D possibly TRBD1 on 6 matching bases. Sample: PBMCs, taken around atezolizumab (anti-PD-L1) treatment. CDR3 protein: CASRQQGGGTEAFF. In nucleotides, the CDR3 is TGTGCCAGCAGACAACAGGGCGGCGGCACTGAAGCTTTCTTT. The variable domain in full, completed from reference TRBV11-1 and TRBJ1-1, reads EAEVAQSPRYKITEKSQAVAFWCDPISGHATLYWYRQILGQGPELLVQFQDESVVDDSQLPKDRFSAERLKGVDSTLKIQPAELGDSAMYLCASRQQGGGTEAFFGQGTRLTVV.